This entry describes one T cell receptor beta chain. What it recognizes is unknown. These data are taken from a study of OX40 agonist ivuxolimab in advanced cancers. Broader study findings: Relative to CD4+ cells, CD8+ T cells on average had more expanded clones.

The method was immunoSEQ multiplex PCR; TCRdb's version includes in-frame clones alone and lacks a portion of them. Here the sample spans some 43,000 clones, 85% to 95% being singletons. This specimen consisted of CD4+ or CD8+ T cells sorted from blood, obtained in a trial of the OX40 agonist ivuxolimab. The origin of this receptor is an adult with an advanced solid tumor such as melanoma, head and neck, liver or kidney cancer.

In nucleotides, the CDR3 is TGTGCCAGCAGCCAATTCCGGGCAGGGGGCTCCTACGAGCAGTACTTC. This translates into CASSQFRAGGSYEQYF. The chain couples TRBV16 to TRBJ2-7, with 7 positions matching TRBD1. Germline lookup yields CDR1 KGHSY and CDR2 FQNENV. Trimming took 1 base from V and 0 from J; bases not matched to a gene: 6. CDR3 length equals 16 residues. Combining the CDR3 with reference TRBV16 and TRBJ2-7 gives the whole variable domain GEEVAQTPKHLVRGEGQKAKLYCAPIKGHSYVFWYQQVLKNEFKFLISFQNENVFDETGMPKERFSAKCLPNSPCSLEIQATKLEDSAVYFCASSQFRAGGSYEQYFGPGTRLTVT.